The sequence of this T cell receptor beta chain was determined in a study of cytomegalovirus exposure and HLA in healthy donors. Whole-study context: Inside one of the first data releases sat around 86 million unique TCRs taken from HLA-typed donors.

PCR was performed using 60 Vbeta and 13 Jbeta primers. Produced via immunoSEQ multiplex PCR; TCRdb's table is partial and in-frame only. Recorded for this sample: tens of thousands of clones. Worth noting for this clone: Its antigen is unidentified.

From germline, CDR1 is SEHNR and CDR2 FQNEAQ (reference sequence). The CDR3 totals 12 residues. The ends were cut back, 6 bases at V and 3 bases at J, with 9 bases in the middle. Study-wide results and caveats: In vitro data verified a few CMV-associated chains as specific for CMV antigens. Looking again later, the authors saw that most CMV-associated TCR beta chains seemed HLA-restricted. Later examination showed HLA-associated TCR beta chains had greater clonal expansion than equally common others.

The source material was PBMCs. The sequence was obtained from a woman between 40 and 50 years old in good health and CMV-seropositive. The rearrangement links TRBV7-9 to TRBJ2-7, with D perhaps matching TRBD1 (6 bases). In DNA, the CDR3 is TGTGCCAGCAGGGGCAGGGGCTACGAGCAGTACTTC. It encodes CASRGRGYEQYF.